This TCR beta chain was obtained from a study of a mutant IDH1 vaccine in newly diagnosed glioma. Notes on the study in general: Apparently, pseudoprogression bore no relation to changes among the top peripheral T cell clonotypes. Vaccination induced immune responses in approximately 93% of patients.

The data were produced by immunoSEQ multiplex PCR, yet TCRdb's version contains in-frame clones alone and is incomplete. The sample carries tens of thousands of clones, 89% recorded once. Comment on this clone: Its matching antigen is unknown.

Time point noted: week 47, end of study. Topical imiquimod accompanied each vaccine dose, which consisted of 300 ug of mutant IDH1 20-mer peptide. Germline V gene sequence: CDR1 SGHTA, CDR2 FQGNSA. V was pared by 10 bases and J by 1 base, with 10 bases between. The CDR3 has 12 residues. The V and J genes are TRBV7-2 and TRBJ2-5; D gene ambiguous. The source is a woman aged 45-59 years with glioma. The sample here was PBMCs, taken from a glioma patient whose treatment included an IDH1 peptide vaccine. CDR3 region: CAIAPLQETQYF. As DNA, the CDR3 is TGTGCCATCGCACCTCTCCAAGAGACCCAGTACTTC.